These T cell receptor beta chains were read from a single sample in a study of cytotoxic CD8 clonotypes in ibrutinib-treated CLL. Profiled with immunoSEQ multiplex PCR; TCRdb holds only in-frame clones, not every one. The table shows approximately 150,000 clones, with around 77% occurring only once. Sample: PBMCs, taken after 12 months of ibrutinib treatment. All receptors derive from a human donor with chronic lymphocytic leukemia. The CDR3 runs from the conserved cysteine through the conserved F or W. The order of the fields is V gene, D gene, clone size, J gene, CDR3 DNA, CDR3 protein. A D gene is named only where the DNA matches it firmly. Clone size is shown for a subset of rows, as once, few, many or a class of expanded clone.

TRBV27,TRBD1,NA,TRBJ2-1,TGTGCCAGCAGCCAGACAGGGCCGAGCTCCTACAATGAGCAGTTCTTC,CASSQTGPSSYNEQFF
TRBV5-6,NA,NA,TRBJ2-6,TGTGCCAGCAGCCCGGTGGACAGCACTGGGGCCAACGTCCTGACTTTC,CASSPVDSTGANVLTF
TRBV28,NA,NA,TRBJ1-3,TGTGCCAGCAGTTTAGGTTTTGGCCGGCTCTCTGGAAACACCATATATTTT,CASSLGFGRLSGNTIYF
TRBV6-5,NA,medium-sized,TRBJ1-4,TGTGCCAGCAGGCTTGCAACTAATGAAAAACTGTTTTTT,CASRLATNEKLFF
TRBV30,TRBD2,NA,TRBJ2-1,TGTGCCTGGACGGGGGGGTATTGGCAGTTCTTC,CAWTGGYWQFF
TRBV28,TRBD1,NA,TRBJ2-5,TGTGCCAGCAGTCTTGACAGGGGTTATCAAGAGACCCAGTACTTC,CASSLDRGYQETQYF
TRBV11-2,NA,NA,TRBJ2-4,TGTGCCAGCAGCTTGGAGGGAAACATTCAGTACTTC,CASSLEGNIQYF
TRBV5-6,NA,NA,TRBJ1-2,TGTGCCAGCAGCTTGGGCCCACCCGACTCTTATGGGTATGGCTACACCTTC,CASSLGPPDSYGYGYTF
TRBV5-1,NA,NA,TRBJ2-2,TGCGCCAGCCGTCGCTTCGCCTCAAACACCGGGGAGCTGTTTTTT,CASRRFASNTGELFF
TRBV7-2,TRBD1,NA,TRBJ2-7,TGTGCCAGCAGCTTACCCGGGACAGGTCAATACGAGCAGTACTTC,CASSLPGTGQYEQYF
TRBV5-4,NA,NA,TRBJ2-5,TGTGCCAGCAGCTTTGCGGGGAAAGAGACCCAGTACTTC,CASSFAGKETQYF
TRBV13,NA,NA,TRBJ2-3,TGTGCCAGCAGCTTAGGAAGCACAGATACGCAGTATTTT,CASSLGSTDTQYF
TRBV6-5,NA,NA,TRBJ1-6,TGTGCCAGCAGTGTACAGGTTACCAATTCACCCCTCCACTTT,CASSVQVTNSPLHF
TRBV10-3,NA,few,TRBJ2-7,TGTGCCATCAGATCGGGCCCCGGCGGGACCTACGAGCAGTACTTC,CAIRSGPGGTYEQYF
TRBV7-9,TRBD2,NA,TRBJ2-3,TGTGCCAGCAGAGGCGGGAGAGGCACAGATACGCAGTATTTT,CASRGGRGTDTQYF
TRBV27,NA,NA,TRBJ1-5,TGTGCCAGCAGTTTATTCCGAGAACTTAGGGAGCCCCAGCATTTT,CASSLFRELREPQHF
TRBV9,TRBD2,once,TRBJ2-5,TGTGCCGGCAGCGTAAGCGGGGTTGGCGGGAGTTGGCAAGAGACCCAGTACTTC,CAGSVSGVGGSWQETQYF
TRBV27,NA,NA,TRBJ2-3,TGTGCCAGCAGTCTCGGACAGACCTTAGAACCAGATACGCAGTATTTT,CASSLGQTLEPDTQYF
TRBV7-8,NA,NA,TRBJ1-2,TGTGCCAGCAGCTTAATCTACTCTGAGCACTATGGCTACACCTTC,CASSLIYSEHYGYTF
TRBV5-1,NA,NA,TRBJ2-5,TGCGCCAGCAGCTTGGTCCAAGGAGTAGATGAGACCCAGTACTTC,CASSLVQGVDETQYF
TRBV2,TRBD2,NA,TRBJ2-7,TGTGCCAGCAGACCTTCTAGCGGGAGTGAATATTACGAGCAGTACTTC,CASRPSSGSEYYEQYF
TRBV7-9,NA,few,TRBJ1-2,TGTGCCAGCAGCAAGGACTTGGGGGGCTACACCTTC,CASSKDLGGYTF
TRBV23-1,TRBD1,NA,TRBJ2-2,TGCGCCAGCAGTCAGCATGAGGGGGCGGCCGACGGGGAGCTGTTTTTT,CASSQHEGAADGELFF
TRBV28,NA,NA,TRBJ2-7,TGTGCCAGCATCCGAGGGGGGTCTGACGAGCAGTACTTC,CASIRGGSDEQYF
TRBV30,NA,NA,TRBJ2-7,TGTGCCTGGAGTTGGGGACTCCGCTACGAGCAGTACTTC,CAWSWGLRYEQYF
TRBV2,TRBD1,once,TRBJ2-5,TGTGCCAGCTGGGATCCGGGACAGGGGTTTCGAGAGACCCAGTACTTC,CASWDPGQGFRETQYF
TRBV4-2,NA,NA,TRBJ1-6,TGTGCCAGCAGCCAGGGGATGGATTCACCCCTCCACTTT,CASSQGMDSPLHF
TRBV5-1,TRBD2,NA,TRBJ2-3,TGCGCCAGCAGCATCACGGGACTAGCGGGAGTAGATACGCAGTATTTT,CASSITGLAGVDTQYF
TRBV4-1,NA,few,TRBJ1-5,TGCGCCAGCAGCCAAGAATGGGGGGCCTTGTATCAGCCCCAGCATTTT,CASSQEWGALYQPQHF
TRBV30,TRBD1,NA,TRBJ2-2,TGTGCCTGGAACAGGGGGTCCGGGGAGCTGTTTTTT,CAWNRGSGELFF
TRBV4-1,TRBD1,NA,TRBJ2-7,TGCGCCAGCAGCCAAGGACCACAAGGACAGGGCTACGAGCAGTACTTC,CASSQGPQGQGYEQYF
TRBV19,NA,NA,TRBJ1-2,TGTGCCACCCTCGAAGTGGGCACATTAAATGGCTACACCTTC,CATLEVGTLNGYTF
TRBV28,NA,NA,TRBJ1-2,TGTGCCAGCAGTCAGGGGTCGGTGGCGTACACCTTC,CASSQGSVAYTF
TRBV7-8,NA,once,TRBJ2-7,TGTGCCAGCAGCTTAGATACAGGAGAAACCCACTCCTACGAGCAGTACTTC,CASSLDTGETHSYEQYF
TRBV9,NA,NA,TRBJ1-2,TGTGCCAGCAGCACCCTGGGACTTTATGGCTACACCTTC,CASSTLGLYGYTF
TRBV4-1,TRBD2,many,TRBJ2-2,TGCGCCAGCAGCCAGAGACTAGCGGACACCGGGGAGCTGTTTTTT,CASSQRLADTGELFF
TRBV6-1,NA,NA,TRBJ2-5,TGTGCCAGCACCCCGGACATTTTTCAAGAGACCCAGTACTTC,CASTPDIFQETQYF
TRBV6-5,TRBD1,NA,TRBJ2-7,TGTGCCAGCAGTCGTGGGACAGTCGGCGAGCAGTACTTC,CASSRGTVGEQYF
TRBV27,TRBD2,NA,TRBJ2-4,TGTGCCAGCAGTTTATTAACTGGGGGGGACATTCAGTACTTC,CASSLLTGGDIQYF